The 20 T cell receptor beta chains in this list originate from one sample, sequenced in a study of identical twins (TCRdb year 2016). The method behind the library was 5' RACE. Sequencer: Illumina HiSeq 2000. The raw public data were reprocessed by TCRdb itself: fastp quality trimming at Q25, MiXCR clonotype calling, in-frame beta chains only. Each entry is one CDR3 protein sequence, shown with its most common DNA and genes. The sample contains 510,000 or so distinct CDR3 sequences, 15% of them found a single time. The ten most abundant clones make up around 0.48% of the sample. These data are also associated with another study on yellow fever vaccine responses in identical twins.

The sequenced sample consisted of CD4+ T cells sorted from blood. All receptors derive from a woman between 18 and 30 years old in good health.

This sequence joins TRBV25-1 and TRBJ2-1; 9 bases align to TRBD1. The germline V gene has CDR1 MGHDK and CDR2 SYGVNS. The junction had 9 bases not matched to a gene; V was cut back by 10 bases and J by 5 bases. The CDR3 runs to 14 residues. This CDR3 is CANHRDRDHNEQFF. The DNA for the CDR3 is TGTGCCAACCACCGGGACAGGGACCACAATGAGCAGTTCTTC.

This clonotype has only a few counts. The V and J genes are TRBV11-1 and TRBJ2-4; possibly TRBD1 for D (6 bases). The V and J ends lost 4 bases and 6 bases respectively, with 31 bases between them. CDR1 and CDR2 from the germline V gene are SGHAT and FQDESV (reference sequence). The CDR3 length is 20 residues. The CDR3 protein is CASSYLMGSTGSVIGNIQYF. The CDR3 DNA follows: TGTGCCAGCAGCTACCTTATGGGTAGCACAGGGTCGGTTATCGGAAACATTCAGTACTTC.

This chain connects TRBV12-5 to TRBJ2-1, with TRBD1 identical over 7 bases. CDR3 length: 18 residues. Trimming took 2 bases from V and 0 from J; bases not matched to a gene: 10. Germline V gene data show CDR1 as LGHNT and CDR2 as FRNRAP. The CDR3 sequence is CASGLPTGALSSYNEQFF. The CDR3 DNA reads TGTGCTAGTGGTTTGCCTACAGGGGCCCTGAGCTCCTACAATGAGCAGTTCTTC.

V gene TRBV14 combines with J gene TRBJ2-3, with 9 bases lining up with TRBD2. Trimming took 8 bases from V and 0 from J; bases not matched to a gene: 6. Germline CDR1 and CDR2: SGHDN and FVKESK. This CDR3 contains 15 residues. CDR3 residues: CASSTSGRSTDTQYF. The CDR3 DNA sequence: TGTGCCAGCTCCACTAGCGGGCGTAGCACAGATACGCAGTATTTT.

The chain is built from TRBV6-5 and TRBJ2-5; 8 bases map to TRBD1. The CDR3 length is 15 residues. Per the germline V gene, CDR1 is MNHEY and CDR2 is SVGAGI. Trimming at V came to 0 bases and at J to 6 bases, leaving 6 bases not matched to a gene. The CDR3 region has the DNA TGTGCCAGCAGTTACTCACAGGGGGGAAGACAGACCCAGTACTTC. Protein product: CASSYSQGGRQTQYF.

The rearrangement joins TRBV19 to TRBJ2-1, with D perhaps matching TRBD2 (6 bases). V gave up 5 bases and J gave up 7 bases, with 15 bases separating them. CDR1 and CDR2 (germline): LNHDA, SQIVND (reference sequence). The CDR3 is made up of 14 amino acids. In DNA, the CDR3 is TGTGCCAGTAGTCCTACGGGAGTACGGAATGAGCAGTTCTTC. It is translated as CASSPTGVRNEQFF.

This clonotype came up a few times. This chain links TRBV15 with TRBJ2-4, with 8 positions matching TRBD1. Germline V gives CDR1 LNHNV, CDR2 YYDKDF (reference sequence). V gave up 4 bases and J gave up 4 bases; unmatched junction bases: 9. This CDR3 comprises 16 residues. The CDR3 DNA sequence: TGTGCCACCAGCACTTCTCACAGGACAGGGAAAAACATTCAGTACTTC. This encodes CATSTSHRTGKNIQYF. The full variable domain, in which reference TRBV15 and TRBJ2-4 provide the parts outside the CDR3, is DAMVIQNPRYQVTQFGKPVTLSCSQTLNHNVMYWYQQKSSQAPKLLFHYYDKDFNNEADTPDNFQSRRPNTSFCFLDIRSPGLGDTAMYLCATSTSHRTGKNIQYFGAGTRLSVL.

This sequence joins TRBV3-1 and TRBJ2-6, with D possibly being TRBD1 or TRBD2 (5 bases each). The CDR3 is 15 residues long. Germline loops: CDR1 LGHDT, CDR2 YNNKEL (reference sequence). The ends were cut back, 4 bases at V and 4 bases at J, with 11 bases in the middle. The CDR3 DNA is TGTGCCAGCAGCCTACAGGACTTCGGGGCCAACGTCCTGACTTTC. Translating it yields CASSLQDFGANVLTF.

The chain couples TRBV7-2 to TRBJ2-3, with a weak D call TRBD2 (6 bases). The CDR3 is 14 amino acids. V lost 6 bases, J lost 2 bases, and 12 bases lay in between. Germline-derived CDR1 and CDR2 are SGHTA and FQGNSA. As DNA, the CDR3 is TGTGCCAGCAGGTGGAGGGTTACCACAGATACGCAGTATTTT. Residues: CASRWRVTTDTQYF.

The V gene is TRBV7-9, the J gene TRBJ1-6, with D uncertain. This CDR3 has 14 residues. V was trimmed by 8 bases and J by 10 bases, leaving 18 bases between them. Germline V CDR1 and CDR2: SEHNR, FQNEAQ (reference sequence). DNA for the CDR3: TGTGCCAGCCAGCCCCCGGGAGGGTGGTCACCCCTCCACTTT. Encoded protein: CASQPPGGWSPLHF.

The chain recombines TRBV10-3 with TRBJ1-1; a possible D gene is TRBD1 (6 bases). The CDR3 extends over 15 amino acids. The ends were cut back, 6 bases at V and 0 bases at J, with 14 bases in the middle. Germline CDR1 is ENHRY and CDR2 is SYGVKD. CDR3 region: CAISNAGTLNTEAFF. CDR3 DNA sequence: TGTGCCATCAGCAACGCCGGGACATTGAACACTGAAGCTTTCTTT.

The rearrangement links TRBV12-3 or TRBV12-4 to TRBJ2-5; 8 bases agree with TRBD1. The CDR3 extends over 15 amino acids. Trimming removed 6 bases from V and 0 bases from J; junction bases left unmatched: 6. The CDR3, as DNA: TGTGCCAGCAGATATGGACAGGGTTACCAAGAGACCCAGTACTTC. This sequence encodes CASRYGQGYQETQYF.

This clonotype was counted a few times. V is TRBV10-3 and J is TRBJ2-1; D is tentatively TRBD1 or TRBD2 (5 bases each). Germline CDR1 and CDR2: ENHRY and SYGVKD. CDR3 length equals 17 residues. V shed 3 bases and J shed 2 bases, with 17 bases lying between them. DNA of the CDR3: TGTGCCATCAGTGACACCGCCTCAGGGAGTGCCTACAATGAGCAGTTCTTC. It translates to CAISDTASGSAYNEQFF.

V gene TRBV20-1 combines with J gene TRBJ2-3; D is ambiguous. Germline lookup yields CDR1 DFQATT and CDR2 SNEGSKA (reference sequence). The V end lost 8 bases, the J end lost 4 bases, and 22 bases lay between the germline ends. The CDR3 is made up of 15 amino acids. The CDR3 bases are TGCAGTACCAAGGCTTTGGATCGTATAGCAGATACGCAGTATTTT. Protein product: CSTKALDRIADTQYF.

This clonotype was counted between two and nine times. The chain has TRBV12-3 or TRBV12-4 and TRBJ1-3, with D maybe TRBD1 (5 bases). This CDR3 has 12 amino acids. The ends were cut back, 8 bases at V and 4 bases at J, with 9 bases in the middle. As DNA, the CDR3 is TGTGCCAGCCGCCAGGGAGGAAACACCATATATTTT. It specifies CASRQGGNTIYF.

This clonotype was counted between two and nine times. This chain joins TRBV12-3 or TRBV12-4 and TRBJ2-5, with a possible D match to TRBD2 (7 bases). V gave up 1 base and J gave up 3 bases, with 12 bases separating them. The CDR3 has 15 residues. CDR3 bases: TGTGCCAGCAGTTTAGGGGCGGGGGCGGAAGAGACCCAGTACTTC. This encodes CASSLGAGAEETQYF.

The genes are TRBV27 and TRBJ1-6; 8 bases are a match to TRBD1. V lost 6 bases, J lost 7 bases, and 14 bases stayed unmatched. The CDR3 runs 17 residues. In germline, CDR1 is MNHEY, CDR2 SMNVEV (reference sequence). This CDR3 is CASRDGQGVVLNSPLHF. The CDR3, as DNA: TGTGCCAGCAGAGACGGACAGGGAGTAGTTTTGAATTCACCCCTCCACTTT.

The genes are TRBV3-1 and TRBJ2-1; D possibly corresponds to TRBD1 (6 bases). From germline, CDR1 is LGHDT and CDR2 YNNKEL (reference sequence). The length of the CDR3 is 14 residues. V was pared by 0 bases and J by 5 bases, with 8 bases between. The CDR3 spells CASSQEAGDNEQFF. CDR3 DNA: TGTGCCAGCAGCCAAGAGGCAGGGGACAATGAGCAGTTCTTC.

This clonotype has just a few counts. The J gene is TRBJ2-1, the V gene TRBV28; D might be TRBD1 (6 bases). CDR3 length equals 15 residues. V was shortened by 6 bases and J by 4 bases, with 16 bases between the two germline ends. Germline-derived CDR1 and CDR2 are MDHEN and SYDVKM. The CDR3 is CASRRQLGAYNEQFF. The CDR3 coding sequence is TGTGCCAGCAGGCGCCAATTGGGGGCATACAATGAGCAGTTCTTC. Together with reference TRBV28 and TRBJ2-1, the CDR3 gives the full variable domain: DVKVTQSSRYLVKRTGEKVFLECVQDMDHENMFWYRQDPGLGLRLIYFSYDVKMKEKGDIPEGYSVSREKKERFSLILESASTNQTSMYLCASRRQLGAYNEQFFGPGTRLTVL.

There are a few counts of this clonotype. The CDR3 spells CASTHGGTSGVYEQFF. DNA for the CDR3: TGTGCCAGCACCCATGGGGGGACTAGCGGGGTCTATGAGCAGTTCTTC. The chain employs TRBV28 and TRBJ2-1, with 13 bases fitting TRBD2. Per the germline V gene, CDR1 is MDHEN and CDR2 is SYDVKM. The CDR3 has 16 amino acids. J was trimmed by 8 bases and V by 7 bases; bases with no gene match: 11.